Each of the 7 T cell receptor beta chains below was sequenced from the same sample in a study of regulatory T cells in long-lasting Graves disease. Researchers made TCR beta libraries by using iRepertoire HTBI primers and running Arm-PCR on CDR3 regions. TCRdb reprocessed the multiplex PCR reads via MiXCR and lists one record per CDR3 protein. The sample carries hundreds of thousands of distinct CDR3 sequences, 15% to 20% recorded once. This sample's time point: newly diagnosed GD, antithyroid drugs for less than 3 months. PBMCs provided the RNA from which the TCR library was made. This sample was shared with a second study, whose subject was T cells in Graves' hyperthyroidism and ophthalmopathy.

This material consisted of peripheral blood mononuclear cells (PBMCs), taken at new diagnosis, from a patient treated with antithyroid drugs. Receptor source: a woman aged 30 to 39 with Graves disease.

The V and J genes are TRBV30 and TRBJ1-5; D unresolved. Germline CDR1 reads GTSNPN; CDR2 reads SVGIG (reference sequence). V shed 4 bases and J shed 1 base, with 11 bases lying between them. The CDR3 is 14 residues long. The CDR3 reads CAWTRHGSNQPQHF. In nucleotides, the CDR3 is TGTGCCTGGACTCGACACGGAAGCAATCAGCCCCAGCATTTT.

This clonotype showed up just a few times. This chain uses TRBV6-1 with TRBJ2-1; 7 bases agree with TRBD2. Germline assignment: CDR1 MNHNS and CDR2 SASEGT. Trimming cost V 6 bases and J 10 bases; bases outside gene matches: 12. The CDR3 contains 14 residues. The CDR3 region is CASSPLGGIVEQFF. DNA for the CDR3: TGTGCCAGCAGCCCGTTGGGGGGGATCGTCGAGCAGTTCTTC.

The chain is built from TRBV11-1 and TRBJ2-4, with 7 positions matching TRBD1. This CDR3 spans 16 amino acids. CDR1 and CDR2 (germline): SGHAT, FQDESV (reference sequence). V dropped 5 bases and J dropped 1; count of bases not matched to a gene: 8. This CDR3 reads CASSDRDRTAKNIQYF. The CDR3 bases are TGTGCCAGCAGCGACCGGGACAGAACGGCCAAAAACATTCAGTACTTC.

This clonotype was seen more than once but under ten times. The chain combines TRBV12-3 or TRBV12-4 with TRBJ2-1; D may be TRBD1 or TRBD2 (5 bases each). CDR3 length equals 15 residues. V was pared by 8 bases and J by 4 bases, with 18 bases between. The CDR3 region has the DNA TGTGCCAGCGGTGAAAGTCGGGACCAATACAATGAGCAGTTCTTC. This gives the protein CASGESRDQYNEQFF.

CDR3: CSAKSGGAFETQYF. CDR3 nucleotide sequence: TGCAGTGCTAAAAGCGGGGGGGCGTTCGAGACCCAGTACTTC. V gene TRBV20-1 combines with J gene TRBJ2-5; 10 nucleotides agree with TRBD2. Germline V gene sequence: CDR1 DFQATT, CDR2 SNEGSKA (reference sequence). V was pared by 4 bases and J by 5 bases, with 7 bases of the junction left unmatched. The CDR3 is made up of 14 amino acids.

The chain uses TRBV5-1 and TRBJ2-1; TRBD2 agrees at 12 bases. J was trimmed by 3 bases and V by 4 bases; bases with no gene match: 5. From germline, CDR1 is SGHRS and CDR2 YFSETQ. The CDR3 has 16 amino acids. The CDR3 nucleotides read TGCGCCAGCAGCCCCGGACTAGCGGGGCGCTACAATGAGCAGTTCTTC. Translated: CASSPGLAGRYNEQFF.

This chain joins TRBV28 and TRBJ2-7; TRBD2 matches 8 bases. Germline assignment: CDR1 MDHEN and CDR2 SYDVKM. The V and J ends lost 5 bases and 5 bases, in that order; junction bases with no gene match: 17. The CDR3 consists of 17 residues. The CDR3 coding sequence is TGTGCCAGCAGTCAGTCGTTAAATAGCGGGGCAAAAGACGAGCAGTACTTC. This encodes CASSQSLNSGAKDEQYF. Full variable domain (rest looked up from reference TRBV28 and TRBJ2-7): DVKVTQSSRYLVKRTGEKVFLECVQDMDHENMFWYRQDPGLGLRLIYFSYDVKMKEKGDIPEGYSVSREKKERFSLILESASTNQTSMYLCASSQSLNSGAKDEQYFGPGTRLTVT.